This T cell receptor (beta chain) stems from a study of STAT5B mutations in CD4+ large granular lymphocyte leukemia. Germline lookup yields CDR1 SGHTA and CDR2 FQGNSA. The CDR3 covers 16 residues. V was clipped by 5 bases and J by 1 base; unmatched bases: 6. Measured with immunoSEQ multiplex PCR; TCRdb has only the in-frame clones, and not every one. The sample carries about 30,000 clones, 65% to 75% recorded once. Sequences were obtained from CD4+ T cells from blood buffy coats. This receptor was obtained from a human donor in good health. The V gene is TRBV7-2, the J gene TRBJ1-1; 11 nucleotides align to TRBD1. CDR3 sequence: CASSPRTGGGNTEAFF. The CDR3 DNA reads as TGTGCCAGCAGCCCCCGGACAGGGGGCGGGAACACTGAAGCTTTCTTT.